This TCR beta chain was sequenced for a study of shared clonotypes between healthy human individuals. Study-wide context: The cohort comprised two women and a few men. Their ages spanned 18 to 49 years. General study results and limits: Blood alone was sampled, and tissue repertoires likely differ.

Loaded into unsorted PBMC replicate PCRs was approximately 300 ng DNA, 25,000 to 30,000 T cell genomes. The protocol was immunoSEQ multiplex PCR, while the TCRdb copy is restricted to in-frame clones and leaves out a portion. This sample has approximately 470,000 clones, with approximately 78% found just once. Samples left unsorted employed roughly 90 million PBMCs for genomic DNA. This clone has just a few counts. Its target is not known. One junction end does not reproduce the germline sequence, and a read error may be involved. Other nucleotide sequences from this sample produce the same CDR3. There are 13 residues in the CDR3. The germline V gene encodes CDR1 SGHTA and CDR2 FQGNSA.

The sequenced material came from PBMCs. The rearrangement joins TRBV7-2 to TRBJ2-7; D ambiguous. This receptor was identified in a woman in her thirties or forties in good health. Some clones in this sample may be carry-over from other donors' samples. The CDR3 nucleotides read TGTGCCAGCAGCTTAACCGACGGCTACGGGCAGTACTTC. It codes for CASSLTDGYGQYF.